This TCR beta chain was sequenced for a study of blood T cell repertoires in COVID-19. V lost 0 bases and J lost 6; bases outside the gene matches: 7. The germline V gene encodes CDR1 GTSNPN and CDR2 SVGIG (reference sequence). This CDR3 has 14 amino acids. TCRdb's copy holds only in-frame clones and misses some; the assay was immunoSEQ multiplex PCR. Here the sample spans 45,000 to 60,000 clones, roughly 84% being singletons. This sequence joins TRBV30 and TRBJ1-2; 7 bases are shared with TRBD1. Source material: peripheral blood. This receptor was taken from an older man with COVID-19, enrolled during active disease. This CDR3 reads CAWSVNRGENGYTF. The CDR3 nucleotides are TGTGCCTGGAGTGTAAACAGGGGTGAAAATGGCTACACCTTC.